These 27 T cell receptor beta chains came from one sample sequenced in a study of blood T cells in healthy people across ages. The use of a sample-barcoded 5' primer and a J-beta primer mix characterized a second PCR of roughly 7 to 11 cycles. TCRdb redid the calling of the 5' RACE reads with MiXCR, one entry per CDR3 protein. The repertoire has around 650,000 distinct CDR3 sequences, 40% to 45% of them found once; the top ten carry about 30%. The sample comprised blood. The receptors here all came from a man older than 75 in good health.

Remarks on this clonotype: A read error may explain this, as a much larger clone is one base away. This chain joins TRBV6-2 or TRBV6-3 and TRBJ2-1, with a weak D call TRBD1 (6 bases). CDR3 length: 16 residues. CDR1 is MNHEY and CDR2 is SVGEGT in the germline V gene. The V end was cut by 5 bases, the J end by 7 bases, with 21 bases between. CDR3 nucleotides: TGTGCCAGCAGTATAATCTGGCAGGGGCCAGTGAATGAGCAGTTCTTC. It encodes CASSIIWQGPVNEQFF.

The CDR3 sequence: CASSLDGARSTEAFF. The CDR3, as DNA: TGTGCCAGCAGCTTAGATGGGGCGCGTTCCACTGAAGCTTTCTTT. V is TRBV7-2 and J is TRBJ1-1; tentatively, D is TRBD1 (5 bases). V was shortened by 1 base and J by 4 bases, with 13 bases between the two germline ends. The CDR3 has 15 residues. The germline V gene has CDR1 SGHTA and CDR2 FQGNSA. The full variable domain, with the rest looked up from reference TRBV7-2 and TRBJ1-1, is GAGVSQSPSNKVTEKGKDVELRCDPISGHTALYWYRQSLGQGLEFLIYFQGNSAPDKSGLPSDRFSAERTGGSVSTLTIQRTQQEDSAVYLCASSLDGARSTEAFFGQGTRLTVV.

This rearrangement joins TRBV6-5 to TRBJ1-4, with 8 bases lining up with TRBD1. This CDR3 has 14 residues. Trimming cost V 6 bases and J 7 bases; bases outside gene matches: 7. The germline V gene encodes CDR1 MNHEY and CDR2 SVGAGI. CDR3 in amino acids: CASSPDRGSEKLFF. CDR3 sequence (DNA): TGTGCCAGCAGCCCAGACAGGGGAAGTGAAAAACTGTTTTTT.

The gene calls are TRBV5-6 and TRBJ1-1, with D possibly being TRBD1 (5 bases). This CDR3 spans 13 amino acids. In germline, CDR1 is SGHDT, CDR2 YYEEEE. The V and J ends lost 1 base and 6 bases respectively, with 10 bases between them. The CDR3 spells CASSLSIGAEAFF. In DNA, the CDR3 is TGTGCCAGCAGCTTGAGTATAGGGGCTGAAGCTTTCTTT. Complete variable domain (other parts from reference TRBV5-6 and TRBJ1-1): DAGVTQSPTHLIKTRGQQVTLRCSPKSGHDTVSWYQQALGQGPQFIFQYYEEEERQRGNFPDRFSGHQFPNYSSELNVNALLLGDSALYLCASSLSIGAEAFFGQGTRLTVV.

This clonotype was recorded a few times. The V gene is TRBV20-1, the J gene TRBJ2-1; 7 bases agree with TRBD1. This CDR3 is built from 14 residues. V lost 4 bases to trimming and J lost 6 bases; unmatched junction nucleotides: 9. Germline V gene lookup returns CDR1 DFQATT and CDR2 SNEGSKA (reference sequence). The CDR3 spells CSATTGDPGNEQFF. The CDR3 DNA reads as TGCAGTGCTACTACAGGGGACCCGGGCAATGAGCAGTTCTTC.

V usage is TRBV6-1 and J usage is TRBJ1-2; no reliable D call. CDR3 size: 15 residues. Germline V lookup: CDR1 MNHNS, CDR2 SASEGT. V was trimmed by 0 bases and J by 4 bases, leaving 12 bases between them. In DNA form, the CDR3 reads TGTGCCAGCAGTGAAGCCGGGCAGCGAGTCTATGGCTACACCTTC. Its protein product is CASSEAGQRVYGYTF.

V is TRBV5-4 and J is TRBJ2-1, with 8 bases that match TRBD2. Germline CDR1 is SGHNT and CDR2 is YYREEE (reference sequence). J lost 10 bases, V lost 2 bases, and 5 bases had no gene match. CDR3 length: 13 amino acids. The CDR3 reads CASSFLAGGEQFF. The CDR3 coding sequence is TGTGCCAGCAGCTTTCTGGCGGGGGGAGAGCAGTTCTTC.

There are a few counts of this clonotype. This chain links TRBV28 with TRBJ2-7; D is unclear. The J call may be faulty, since TRBJ2-5 better matches the DNA end. The CDR3 is made up of 10 amino acids. Germline V gives CDR1 MDHEN, CDR2 SYDVKM. The CDR3 loop is CATESRTQYF. Here the CDR3 DNA reads TGTGCCACCGAATCTCGGACCCAGTACTTC.

This clonotype has just one count. The rearrangement uses TRBV20-1 and TRBJ1-2; TRBD1 might be the D (6 bases). The CDR3 runs to 15 residues. Trimming removed 3 bases from V and 3 bases from J, with 17 bases in between. Per the germline V gene, CDR1 is DFQATT and CDR2 is SNEGSKA (reference sequence). The CDR3: CSARGAETSDYGYTF. The CDR3 DNA reads TGCAGTGCTAGGGGGGCGGAGACAAGTGACTATGGCTACACCTTC.

The chain has TRBV25-1 and TRBJ1-4; D is perhaps TRBD1 (5 bases). The germline V gene encodes CDR1 MGHDK and CDR2 SYGVNS. This CDR3 is 17 amino acids long. V was pared by 4 bases and J by 5 bases, with 20 bases between. The CDR3 loop reads CASSVGRSRGTNEKLFF. The CDR3 nucleotides are TGTGCCAGCAGTGTGGGGAGGTCCAGAGGGACCAATGAAAAACTGTTTTTT.

Only a few counts were recorded for this clonotype. The V and J genes are TRBV7-2 and TRBJ2-3; 9 nucleotides match TRBD2. Germline-derived CDR1 and CDR2 are SGHTA and FQGNSA. V dropped 5 bases and J dropped 2; count of bases not matched to a gene: 5. CDR3 length equals 15 residues. The CDR3 is CASSQIAGDTDTQYF. CDR3 bases: TGTGCCAGCAGCCAAATAGCGGGAGACACAGATACGCAGTATTTT. The full variable domain, its missing parts supplied by reference TRBV7-2 and TRBJ2-3, is GAGVSQSPSNKVTEKGKDVELRCDPISGHTALYWYRQSLGQGLEFLIYFQGNSAPDKSGLPSDRFSAERTGGSVSTLTIQRTQQEDSAVYLCASSQIAGDTDTQYFGPGTRLTVL.

This clonotype has more than one count but fewer than ten. The chain combines TRBV27 with TRBJ2-4; 12 positions match TRBD2. The CDR3 totals 14 residues. The germline V gene encodes CDR1 MNHEY and CDR2 SMNVEV (reference sequence). The V segment lost 6 bases and the J segment 13 bases; nucleotides outside the gene matches: 10. The CDR3 here is CASSGLAGTLAQYF. CDR3 nucleotides: TGTGCCAGCAGCGGACTAGCGGGAACTCTGGCGCAGTACTTC.

This sequence joins TRBV4-3 and TRBJ2-5; TRBD1 aligns across 10 bases. Per germline, CDR1 LGHNA and CDR2 YSLEER. The ends lost 4 bases at V and 11 bases at J; junction bases unmatched: 16. The CDR3 consists of 16 residues. The CDR3 reads CASSLTGTGADNEQYF. Here the CDR3 DNA reads TGCGCCAGCAGCCTAACCGGGACAGGGGCGGACAATGAGCAGTACTTC.

The chain carries TRBV7-9 and TRBJ1-4; 9 bases are a match to TRBD1. V was pared by 6 bases and J by 6 bases, with 5 bases of the junction left unmatched. Looked up from germline, CDR1 is SEHNR and CDR2 is FQNEAQ (reference sequence). The length of the CDR3 is 14 residues. The CDR3 region has the DNA TGTGCCAGCAGAAAGGACAGGGGCGATGAAAAACTGTTTTTT. Translating gives CASRKDRGDEKLFF.

The chain joins TRBV12-3 or TRBV12-4 to TRBJ1-5; D gene ambiguous. Trimming pared 6 bases from V and 7 bases from J, leaving 19 bases between. There are 15 residues in the CDR3. DNA for the CDR3: TGTGCCAGCAGCTCCCCCCTCGGAGCTAACCAGCCCCAGCATTTT. Translation gives CASSSPLGANQPQHF.

The V and J genes are TRBV5-1 and TRBJ2-7; D is possibly TRBD1 (7 bases). The CDR3 covers 14 residues. The V end lost 7 bases, the J end lost 5 bases, and 19 bases lay between the germline ends. Germline V lookup: CDR1 SGHRS, CDR2 YFSETQ. The CDR3 here is CASGGTATSDEQYF. The DNA for the CDR3 is TGCGCCAGCGGAGGGACAGCCACTTCGGACGAGCAGTACTTC.

The CDR3 here is CASSFERGTEAFF. The CDR3, as DNA: TGTGCCAGCAGCTTCGAGAGGGGCACTGAAGCTTTCTTT. The chain links TRBV7-9 to TRBJ1-1; TRBD1 might be the D (5 bases). The CDR3 runs 13 residues. Germline-derived CDR1 and CDR2 are SEHNR and FQNEAQ (reference sequence). With 3 bases removed from V and 4 bases from J, the gap between germline ends came to 9 bases.

The chain couples TRBV30 to TRBJ2-7, with TRBD2 matching over 7 bases. Germline loops: CDR1 GTSNPN, CDR2 SVGIG (reference sequence). The CDR3 extends over 14 amino acids. The ends lost 3 bases at V and 3 bases at J; junction bases unmatched: 8. This CDR3 is CAWRPSGNNYEQYF. For the CDR3, the DNA is TGTGCCTGGAGACCCAGCGGGAATAACTACGAGCAGTACTTC.

The V and J genes are TRBV9 and TRBJ2-2; D unclear. The CDR3 contains 13 residues. The ends were cut back, 1 base at V and 4 bases at J, with 5 bases in the middle. Germline lookup yields CDR1 SGDLS and CDR2 YYNGEE. The CDR3: CASSVFPTGELFF. The CDR3 DNA follows: TGTGCCAGCAGCGTATTCCCCACCGGGGAGCTGTTTTTT.

The CDR3 bases are TGCAGCGTGATAGGGACAACGGAGCAGTTCTTC. It is translated as CSVIGTTEQFF. The rearrangement joins TRBV29-1 to TRBJ2-1; tentatively, D is TRBD1 (6 bases). This CDR3 has 11 residues. Deletions cut 6 bases from V and 10 bases from J, with 13 bases between. The germline CDR1 and CDR2 sequences are SQVTM and ANQGSEA.

The chain employs TRBV25-1 and TRBJ1-1; possibly TRBD1 for D (6 bases). Per the germline V gene, CDR1 is MGHDK and CDR2 is SYGVNS. The CDR3 totals 13 residues. V lost 5 bases and J lost 7, with 14 bases in between. CDR3 nucleotides: TGTGCCAGCAGTCGTCGGGGGGCCATTGAAGCTTTCTTT. Encoded protein: CASSRRGAIEAFF.

The chain uses TRBV24-1 and TRBJ2-3; no clear D. Trimming removed 5 bases at V and 1 base at J, with 9 bases between. Germline-derived CDR1 and CDR2 are KGHDR and SFDVKD. This CDR3 spans 14 amino acids. The CDR3 DNA is TGTGCCACCAGTGCGGCCCACCGCACAGATACGCAGTATTTT. It specifies CATSAAHRTDTQYF.

V usage is TRBV4-2 and J usage is TRBJ2-5, with 9 bases lining up with TRBD2. Looked up from germline, CDR1 is LGHNA and CDR2 is YNFKEQ. V lost 1 base to trimming and J lost 2 bases; unmatched junction nucleotides: 8. The CDR3 is 17 residues long. CDR3 coding DNA: TGTGCCAGCAGCCAAGGGGCGAGCGGGGGGTATCAAGAGACCCAGTACTTC. Translated: CASSQGASGGYQETQYF.

This clonotype occurred a few times. This rearrangement joins TRBV6-6 to TRBJ2-5; no firm D call. Trimming cost V 7 bases and J 5 bases, with 17 bases left between them. This CDR3 spans 14 amino acids. Germline loops: CDR1 MNHNY, CDR2 SVGAGI (reference sequence). DNA for the CDR3: TGTGCCAGCATCCCGACACCATCAAGGGAGACCCAGTACTTC. Encoded protein: CASIPTPSRETQYF.

The gene calls are TRBV3-1 and TRBJ2-1, with a tentative D call TRBD2 (6 bases). The CDR3 has 14 amino acids. The V end was cut by 7 bases, the J end by 6 bases, with 16 bases between. Germline loops: CDR1 LGHDT, CDR2 YNNKEL (reference sequence). DNA for the CDR3: TGTGCCAGCATGGGCGGAGGGGATACCAATGAGCAGTTCTTC. Encoded protein: CASMGGGDTNEQFF.

This clonotype was observed a few times. V usage is TRBV7-9 and J usage is TRBJ2-2; 10 bases agree with TRBD1. V shed 5 bases and J 5 bases; nucleotides not matched to a gene: 8. The CDR3 is 16 amino acids. Germline CDR1 reads SEHNR; CDR2 reads FQNEAQ (reference sequence). The CDR3 region has the DNA TGTGCCAGCAGCCACCGGGACAGGGGATTAACCGGGGAGCTGTTTTTT. Translation: CASSHRDRGLTGELFF.

This clonotype was seen a few times. The chain combines TRBV12-3 or TRBV12-4 with TRBJ2-3; 11 positions match TRBD2. This CDR3 is 15 amino acids long. J was trimmed by 5 bases and V by 7 bases; bases with no gene match: 8. The CDR3 is CASILSGGALDTQYF. CDR3 nucleotide sequence: TGTGCCAGCATCCTTAGCGGGGGGGCGTTAGATACGCAGTATTTT.